The 13 T cell receptor beta chains below come from one sample, sequenced in a study of cytomegalovirus exposure and HLA in healthy donors. Use of 60 Vbeta and 13 Jbeta primers characterized the PCR. The protocol was immunoSEQ multiplex PCR, while the TCRdb copy is restricted to in-frame clones and leaves out a portion. This listing includes tens of thousands of clones. The source material was PBMCs. The receptors come from a woman aged 45-59 years in good health and CMV-seropositive.

The gene calls are TRBV28 and TRBJ2-4; D possibly corresponds to TRBD1 (6 bases). The germline V gene encodes CDR1 MDHEN and CDR2 SYDVKM. V lost 6 bases to trimming and J lost 6 bases, with 15 bases between them. This CDR3 comprises 14 residues. The CDR3: CASRLTGSGNIQYF. CDR3 sequence (DNA): TGTGCCAGCAGGCTAACAGGGTCGGGAAACATTCAGTACTTC.

V and J are TRBV4-3 and TRBJ2-6; weak D call: TRBD2 (5 bases). Trimming removed 8 bases from V and 1 base from J, with 6 bases in between. There are 13 residues in the CDR3. CDR1 is LGHNA and CDR2 is YSLEER in the germline V gene. In nucleotides, the CDR3 is TGCGCCAGCCGGGGATCTGGGGCCAACGTCCTGACTTTC. Translating gives CASRGSGANVLTF.

The chain combines TRBV9 with TRBJ1-6; a weak D match, TRBD1 (5 bases). The V end lost 3 bases, the J end lost 7 bases, and 11 bases lay between the germline ends. The V gene's germline CDR1 is SGDLS and CDR2 YYNGEE. CDR3 length: 14 residues. The CDR3 protein is CASSAQGGNSPLHF. As DNA, the CDR3 is TGTGCCAGCAGCGCCCAGGGTGGGAATTCACCCCTCCACTTT.

Remarks on this clone: One junction end disagrees with the germline gene, perhaps due to a read error. In DNA form, the CDR3 reads TGTGTCAGCAGTCCTGACATCGGCGAGCAGTACTTC. It codes for CVSSPDIGEQYF. The chain is built from TRBV6-5 and TRBJ2-7, with D hard to call. This CDR3 has 12 residues. CDR1 MNHEY and CDR2 SVGAGI come from the germline V gene.

The chain employs TRBV7-2 and TRBJ2-7; D not certain. Germline V gene data show CDR1 as SGHTA and CDR2 as FQGNSA. V was trimmed by 3 bases and J by 5 bases, leaving 14 bases between them. The CDR3 runs to 14 residues. This CDR3 is CASSLTTMTHEQYF. The CDR3 nucleotides are TGTGCCAGCAGCTTGACCACCATGACACACGAGCAGTACTTC.

The chain is built from TRBV2 and TRBJ1-6, with TRBD1 matching over 7 bases. Germline V gene sequence: CDR1 SNHLY, CDR2 FYNNEI. J was trimmed by 10 bases and V by 8 bases; bases with no gene match: 8. The CDR3 sequence is 13 residues long. CDR3 nucleotide sequence: TGTGCCAGCGGGAAAGGGGGCCAATCACCCCTCCACTTT. This codes for CASGKGGQSPLHF.

The J gene is TRBJ1-4, the V gene TRBV27; D ambiguous. Germline V gene sequence: CDR1 MNHEY, CDR2 SMNVEV (reference sequence). The V gene lost 5 bases and the J gene lost 5 bases, with 12 bases spanning the gap. The CDR3 has 14 residues. DNA of the CDR3: TGTGCCAGCAGTCCCGGCGGAGTGAATGAAAAACTGTTTTTT. This encodes CASSPGGVNEKLFF.

The chain carries TRBV6-1 and TRBJ2-7; 8 positions match TRBD2. The junction had 9 bases not matched to a gene; V was cut back by 4 bases and J by 4 bases. Germline V lookup: CDR1 MNHNS, CDR2 SASEGT. CDR3 length: 15 amino acids. The CDR3 coding sequence is TGTGCCAGCAGTGCGGGGGGGGCGGGAAAGTACGAGCAGTACTTC. Protein: CASSAGGAGKYEQYF.

This chain uses TRBV2 with TRBJ1-1; D call uncertain. This CDR3 has 14 residues. Looked up from germline, CDR1 is SNHLY and CDR2 is FYNNEI. V was cut by 3 bases and J by 4 bases, with 12 bases left in between. The CDR3 spells CASSESVTSTEAFF. CDR3 nucleotide sequence: TGTGCCAGCAGTGAGAGTGTTACTTCCACTGAAGCTTTCTTT.

The V and J genes are TRBV6-6 and TRBJ1-2; tentatively, D is TRBD1 (5 bases). V was clipped by 2 bases and J by 3 bases, with 13 bases between them. In germline, CDR1 is MNHNY, CDR2 SVGAGI (reference sequence). The CDR3 loop spans 15 amino acids. CDR3 coding DNA: TGTGCCAGCAGTTACCCCGGGGGTGGTGACTATGGCTACACCTTC. This gives the protein CASSYPGGGDYGYTF.

The chain couples TRBV28 to TRBJ2-7; TRBD2 matches at 7 bases. CDR1 and CDR2 from the germline V gene are MDHEN and SYDVKM. V was pared by 5 bases and J by 4 bases, with 8 bases of the junction left unmatched. The CDR3 is made up of 14 amino acids. Here the CDR3 reads CASSPARGSYEQYF. The CDR3 coding sequence is TGTGCCAGCAGTCCCGCTCGCGGGAGTTACGAGCAGTACTTC.

This rearrangement joins TRBV28 to TRBJ2-2; 7 bases match TRBD2. J lost 2 bases, V lost 5 bases, and 8 bases had no gene match. The CDR3 length is 16 residues. Germline V gene data show CDR1 as MDHEN and CDR2 as SYDVKM. CDR3 region: CASSLAGTTNTGELFF. CDR3 in DNA: TGTGCCAGCAGTCTTGCCGGGACTACTAACACCGGGGAGCTGTTTTTT.

The rearrangement links TRBV7-9 to TRBJ1-1; TRBD1 matches at 8 bases. CDR1 and CDR2 (germline): SEHNR, FQNEAQ (reference sequence). J was trimmed by 5 bases and V by 1 base; bases with no gene match: 9. This CDR3 has 16 residues. The CDR3 loop reads CASSLDPSRGRTEAFF. CDR3 nucleotides: TGTGCCAGCAGCTTAGACCCTAGCAGGGGGCGGACTGAAGCTTTCTTT.